This T cell receptor (beta chain) was documented in a study of blood T cell repertoires in COVID-19. Study-level information: T cells, B-cell-depleted T cells, or PBMCs supplied cDNA or gDNA.

In the original workflow: Reference gene primer amplification yielded estimated nucleated cell counts. The protocol was immunoSEQ multiplex PCR, while the TCRdb copy is restricted to in-frame clones and leaves out a portion. V, J and clone size derive from that table, while D and trimming were established from the DNA sequence. There are approximately 60,000 clones in the sample; around 85% occur only once, and 18% lies in the top ten. The CDR3 spans 15 residues. CDR1 MNHEY and CDR2 SMNVEV come from the germline V gene (reference sequence). V trimming: 3 bases; J trimming: 7 bases; junction bases outside the gene matches: 8.

What was sequenced was peripheral blood. The clonotype comes from a man aged 55 to 70 with acute or convalescent COVID-19. The gene calls are TRBV27 and TRBJ2-1, with 8 bases that match TRBD2. The DNA for the CDR3 is TGTGCCAGCAGTTTCCTCGGGAGGGGTGTAAATGAGCAGTTCTTC. Translation: CASSFLGRGVNEQFF.